This entry is about one T cell receptor (beta chain). The data are from a study of control samples from healthy donors and cancer patients. Per the germline V gene, CDR1 is MDHEN and CDR2 is SYDVKM. Trimming removed 7 bases from V and 3 bases from J; junction bases left unmatched: 7. This CDR3 spans 14 amino acids. TCRdb's table, derived via immunoSEQ multiplex PCR, lists solely in-frame clones and lacks some. In the table there are some 160,000 clones, roughly 92% of which are singletons. This rearrangement joins TRBV28 to TRBJ2-7, with TRBD1 matching 9 bases. This TCR was sampled from a woman in her twenties or thirties in good health. The sample consisted of blood. CDR3 loop: CASTLRDRDYEQYF. CDR3 in DNA: TGTGCCAGCACCCTCCGGGACAGGGACTACGAGCAGTACTTC.